This TCR beta chain derives from a study of early T cells in non-severe SARS-CoV-2 infection. Across the study: The chains were unpaired, and the sequenced material was bulk RNA from unsorted whole blood.

Study-wide findings and caveats: Private and CD4 specificities were missed by VDJdb matching, skewed to anti-spike CD8.

This clonotype has ten or more counts. Its target is not known. This CDR3 spans 15 amino acids. Looked up from germline, CDR1 is SEHNR and CDR2 is FQNEAQ (reference sequence). V lost 5 bases and J lost 6; bases outside the gene matches: 8. TCRdb itself ran the 5' RACE reads through MiXCR, one entry per CDR3 protein. The sample includes 25,000 to 30,000 distinct CDR3 sequences, roughly 5.4% seen only once; the top ten take roughly 4%. The gene calls are TRBV7-9 and TRBJ2-3; the match to TRBD2 covers 10 bases. The TCR sequence derives from an adult who was a healthcare worker with PCR-confirmed SARS-CoV-2 infection or an uninfected control (not recorded which). The sequencing input was whole blood. The CDR3 protein is CASSPQGLAADTQYF. CDR3 coding DNA: TGTGCCAGCAGCCCCCAAGGACTAGCGGCTGATACGCAGTATTTT.